A single sample is the source of the 22 T cell receptor beta chains below, sequenced in a study of radiotherapy plus CTLA-4 blockade in lung cancer. The method was immunoSEQ multiplex PCR; TCRdb's version includes in-frame clones alone and lacks a portion of them. In the table there are about 35,000 clones, 75% to 90% of which are singletons. The sequencing here drew on peripheral blood, taken from a patient treated with radiotherapy plus ipilimumab. These receptors all stem from a human donor with non-small cell lung cancer who had stable disease on radiotherapy plus ipilimumab.

The rearrangement links TRBV10-3 to TRBJ2-7, with 7 bases fitting TRBD1. The CDR3 sequence is 17 residues long. With 5 bases clipped from V and 0 bases from J, the junction kept 13 bases outside the gene matches. CDR1 is ENHRY and CDR2 is SYGVKD in the germline V gene. CDR3 DNA: TGTGCCATCAGTAGTAAACCGGGACAGTCCAGCTCCTACGAGCAGTACTTC. Translated: CAISSKPGQSSSYEQYF.

The rearrangement links TRBV10-3 to TRBJ2-7; TRBD2 matches 9 bases. After removal of 3 bases from V and 2 bases from J, the junction contained 2 bases not matched to a gene. The CDR3 is 14 amino acids. Germline V gene sequence: CDR1 ENHRY, CDR2 SYGVKD. The CDR3, as DNA: TGTGCCATCAGTGACGGACTAGCGCCCTACGAGCAGTACTTC. It yields the protein CAISDGLAPYEQYF.

The gene calls are TRBV7-6 and TRBJ2-1; the D gene is possibly TRBD1 (6 bases). Germline values: CDR1 SGHVS, CDR2 FNYEAQ. V lost 2 bases, J lost 7 bases, and 15 bases lay in between. This CDR3 region has 15 residues. The CDR3 protein is CASSLMATGGNEQFF. In DNA, the CDR3 is TGTGCCAGCAGCTTAATGGCGACAGGTGGGAATGAGCAGTTCTTC.

The rearrangement uses TRBV7-9 and TRBJ1-5; D perhaps matches TRBD1 (6 bases). This CDR3 is 17 amino acids long. Trimming shortened V by 5 bases and J by 1 base, and 18 bases separated the two germline ends. Germline V gene sequence: CDR1 SEHNR, CDR2 FQNEAQ (reference sequence). As DNA, the CDR3 is TGTGCCAGCAGCAGCTACGGACGCCAGGGGAGCAATCAGCCCCAGCATTTT. Its translation is CASSSYGRQGSNQPQHF.

CDR3 bases: TGCAGCGTTGAGAGGGCTAGCGGGAGGCGCGACAATGAGCAGTTCTTC. This sequence encodes CSVERASGRRDNEQFF. The V call is TRBV29-1, the J call TRBJ2-1; TRBD2 matches at 11 bases. V was pared by 3 bases and J by 5 bases, with 9 bases of the junction left unmatched. The CDR3 runs to 16 residues. The germline gives CDR1 SQVTM, CDR2 ANQGSEA.

This clone has only a few counts. The chain links TRBV7-2 to TRBJ1-3, with D hard to call. Germline values: CDR1 SGHTA, CDR2 FQGNSA. This CDR3 is built from 15 residues. Deletions cut 5 bases from V and 4 bases from J, with 15 bases between. CDR3 residues: CASSPSRGGGNTIYF. In DNA form, the CDR3 reads TGTGCCAGCAGCCCCTCTCGGGGTGGGGGAAACACCATATATTTT.

The J gene is TRBJ2-1, the V gene TRBV15; 7 bases map to TRBD2. Germline loops: CDR1 LNHNV, CDR2 YYDKDF (reference sequence). The CDR3 runs to 12 residues. Germline trimming cut 8 bases from V and 9 bases from J; bases unmatched to any gene: 7. The CDR3 nucleotides are TGTGCCACCGGGGGGGACCGATTTGAGCAGTTCTTC. Protein sequence: CATGGDRFEQFF.

The chain combines TRBV5-1 with TRBJ2-1, with 10 positions matching TRBD1. CDR1 is SGHRS and CDR2 is YFSETQ in the germline V gene. CDR3 length: 15 amino acids. V was pared by 3 bases and J by 5 bases, with 5 bases of the junction left unmatched. CDR3 sequence (DNA): TGCGCCAGCAGCTCACCGGGACAGGGGAACAATGAGCAGTTCTTC. This sequence encodes CASSSPGQGNNEQFF.

The V call is TRBV2, the J call TRBJ2-5, with TRBD1 matching 8 bases. V shed 5 bases, J shed 3 bases, and the junction held 5 bases outside the gene matches. Germline V gives CDR1 SNHLY, CDR2 FYNNEI. The CDR3 has 14 residues. Written as DNA, the CDR3 is TGTGCCAGCAGTCGAACGGGACAGGAAGAGACCCAGTACTTC. Encoded protein: CASSRTGQEETQYF. Drawing the rest from reference TRBV2 and TRBJ2-5, the complete variable domain is EPEVTQTPSHQVTQMGQEVILRCVPISNHLYFYWYRQILGQKVEFLVSFYNNEISEKSEIFDDQFSVERPDGSNFTLKIRSTKLEDSAMYFCASSRTGQEETQYFGPGTRLLVL.

V usage is TRBV9 and J usage is TRBJ2-7; TRBD1 matches 10 bases. V was pared by 3 bases and J by 6 bases, with 9 bases of the junction left unmatched. The CDR3 has 15 residues. The germline V gene encodes CDR1 SGDLS and CDR2 YYNGEE. The CDR3 region has the DNA TGTGCCAGCAGCGCAGCCGGGACAGGGGTACCCGAGCAGTACTTC. It specifies CASSAAGTGVPEQYF.

The chain couples TRBV27 to TRBJ2-1; 10 positions agree with TRBD1. Germline V gives CDR1 MNHEY, CDR2 SMNVEV (reference sequence). The trim removed 6 bases at V and 2 bases at J, leaving 1 base unmatched. CDR3 length: 14 residues. The CDR3 DNA reads TGTGCCAGCAGGACAGGGGGCCCCTACAATGAGCAGTTCTTC. Residues: CASRTGGPYNEQFF.

A few counts support this clone. The chain combines TRBV6-5 with TRBJ1-5; D is uncertain. Germline V gives CDR1 MNHEY, CDR2 SVGAGI. The CDR3 has 14 amino acids. Deletions cut 4 bases from V and 3 bases from J, with 10 bases between. This CDR3 is CASSSRSHNQPQHF. The DNA of the CDR3 is TGTGCCAGCAGTTCGCGGAGCCACAATCAGCCCCAGCATTTT.

This clone was seen once. The rearrangement links TRBV13 to TRBJ2-3; 14 nucleotides line up with TRBD2. Trimming cost V 5 bases and J 5 bases; bases outside gene matches: 6. This CDR3 comprises 16 residues. CDR1 is PRHDT, CDR2 FYEKMQ, per germline (reference sequence). The CDR3: CASSMGTSGRKDTQYF. The CDR3 coding sequence is TGTGCCAGCAGCATGGGGACTAGCGGGAGAAAAGATACGCAGTATTTT.

The V gene is TRBV2, the J gene TRBJ2-3; D unclear. CDR1 and CDR2 from the germline V gene are SNHLY and FYNNEI. CDR3 length: 14 residues. Trimming took 3 bases from V and 2 from J, leaving 9 bases between them. The CDR3 spells CASSDKRFTDTQYF. Written as DNA, the CDR3 is TGTGCCAGCAGTGATAAGCGATTCACAGATACGCAGTATTTT.

This chain links TRBV5-6 with TRBJ2-1, with 10 bases identical to TRBD2. V was clipped by 4 bases and J by 7 bases; unmatched bases: 11. This CDR3 spans 16 amino acids. Germline loops: CDR1 SGHDT, CDR2 YYEEEE. CDR3 in amino acids: CASSNPQREGYNEQFF. Written as DNA, the CDR3 is TGTGCCAGCAGCAACCCACAGCGGGAGGGGTATAATGAGCAGTTCTTC.

This chain joins TRBV27 and TRBJ2-7, with 8 bases lining up with TRBD2. Germline loops: CDR1 MNHEY, CDR2 SMNVEV (reference sequence). V was clipped by 2 bases and J by 2 bases; unmatched bases: 5. There are 15 residues in the CDR3. In DNA form, the CDR3 reads TGTGCCAGCAGTTTAGGGGGCGGGAGGCCCTACGAGCAGTACTTC. This sequence encodes CASSLGGGRPYEQYF.

This clone has just one count. The V and J genes are TRBV21-1 and TRBJ1-5; the table's D call, TRBD1, was not checked against the DNA. TRBV21-1 is flagged as a pseudogene. This CDR3 spans 18 amino acids. CDR3 DNA: TGTGCCAGCAGCATCGGACAGGGGGCTGATCCTAGCAATCAGCCCCAGCATTTT. Its protein is CASSIGQGADPSNQPQHF.

This clone showed up just once. The chain links TRBV7-2 to TRBJ2-7, with 9 bases aligning to TRBD2. The V gene end was trimmed by 5 bases and the J gene end by 2 bases; junction bases not matched to a gene: 13. The V gene's germline CDR1 is SGHTA and CDR2 FQGNSA. This CDR3 region has 17 residues. The CDR3 region is CASSPQGGRASPYEQYF. DNA of the CDR3: TGTGCCAGCAGCCCCCAGGGCGGGAGGGCTAGCCCCTACGAGCAGTACTTC.

The CDR3: CASSYGFGRGSYEQYF. CDR3 DNA: TGTGCCAGCAGCTATGGGTTTGGGAGGGGCTCCTACGAGCAGTACTTC. The chain uses TRBV7-2 and TRBJ2-7; 7 bases are shared with TRBD2. The CDR3 sequence is 16 residues long. Germline values: CDR1 SGHTA, CDR2 FQGNSA. V gave up 4 bases and J gave up 0 bases; unmatched junction bases: 9.

The chain carries TRBV10-1 and TRBJ2-1, with 8 bases identical to TRBD1. Germline CDR1 reads WNHNN; CDR2 reads SYGVQD (reference sequence). V lost 3 bases, J lost 4 bases, and 2 bases stayed unmatched. CDR3 length: 14 residues. The chain's CDR3 is CASSEQGDYNEQFF. The CDR3 DNA reads as TGCGCCAGCAGTGAACAGGGGGATTACAATGAGCAGTTCTTC.

This rearrangement joins TRBV28 to TRBJ2-2, with a weak D call TRBD1 (6 bases). Germline V CDR1 and CDR2: MDHEN, SYDVKM. V lost 2 bases and J 6 bases, leaving 10 bases between the germline ends. This CDR3 comprises 14 residues. The CDR3 spells CASSLNRASGELFF. The CDR3 DNA follows: TGTGCCAGCAGTTTAAACAGGGCCTCCGGGGAGCTGTTTTTT. Combining the CDR3 with reference TRBV28 and TRBJ2-2 gives the whole variable domain DVKVTQSSRYLVKRTGEKVFLECVQDMDHENMFWYRQDPGLGLRLIYFSYDVKMKEKGDIPEGYSVSREKKERFSLILESASTNQTSMYLCASSLNRASGELFFGEGSRLTVL.

The chain couples TRBV2 to TRBJ2-4; maybe TRBD2 (5 bases). Germline values: CDR1 SNHLY, CDR2 FYNNEI. The CDR3 consists of 17 residues. The V gene lost 2 bases and the J gene lost 1 base, with 15 bases spanning the gap. CDR3 sequence (DNA): TGTGCCAGCAGTGAACATCATGGGTTAGCGGCCAAAAACATTCAGTACTTC. Encoded protein: CASSEHHGLAAKNIQYF.